A single T cell receptor beta chain is shown here with its context. There are many counts of this clonotype. Its antigen is currently not known. No base-level quality is on record; no much larger clone is a single base apart. This record belongs to a study of regulatory T cells in long-lasting Graves disease (dated by TCRdb to the early 2020s). For the wider study: In the newly diagnosed Graves' disease group, patients had been taking antithyroid drugs for less than 3 months. A total of roughly 33 samples underwent TCR sequencing: about 13 from persistent and around 20 from newly diagnosed Graves' disease patients. Peripheral blood TCR sequencing and RNA sequencing compared persistent Graves' disease patients with newly diagnosed Graves' disease patients. The study was registered as a clinical trial and conducted in China. Broad study findings and their caveats: The authors noted that the small sample size was a limitation that may lower accuracy. A larger number of public clonotypes was shared among persistent patients (more than 2,500) than among newly diagnosed patients (around 870). Sequencing and analysis were restricted to the TCR beta chain. The study examined only peripheral blood because the primary lesion, thyroid tissue, could not be accessed. Compared with newly diagnosed patients, patients with persistent Graves' disease had lower TCR Shannon entropy and fewer highly expanded clones, which suggests clonal expansion. Persistent disease showed preferential use of TRBV28, TRBJ1-2 and TRBJ2-5, whereas newly diagnosed disease favored TRBV20-1 and TRBJ2-1.

The CDR3 sequence holds 16 residues, the cysteine and phenylalanine included. The retained sequence is limited to the CDR3, 48 bases, with the frame set at the first base. The germline V gene specifies SNHLY as CDR1 and FYNNEI as CDR2. V loses 3 bases at its end and J loses 3 bases; junction bases beyond the gene matches: 5. Receptor libraries were prepared by multiplex PCR. The sample was run on an Illumina HiSeq 4000. iRepertoire HTBI primers and Arm-PCR amplification of CDR3 regions were used to construct TCR beta libraries. Before sequencing, the PCR products went through gel purification. The paper's processing steps were these. A total of 62 TRBV and approximately 15 TRBJ segments were identified across samples and were used for gene usage analysis of CDR3 amino acid clonotypes. Filtered high-quality paired reads were merged into contigs using COPE and FqMerger. Contigs were aligned with BLAST to IMGT TRBV, TRBD and TRBJ reference genes, and CDR3 was defined per IMGT. Any clonotype with a frequency above 0.1% was counted as a highly expanded clone. Shannon entropy served as the measure of repertoire diversity, while the Gini coefficient captured V-J evenness. A clonotype was considered public if more than one individual shared it. TCRdb reran the public reads through fastp at Q25 and MiXCR, keeping productive beta chains. Rows are unified per CDR3 protein, each entry keeping the most common DNA and genes. TCRdb, not the original authors, processed these V and J calls. This sample gives about 430,000 distinct CDR3 sequences in total; approximately 15% of them show up just once. About 7.8% of the sample is in the top ten clones.

This specimen's time point label, interpreted: newly diagnosed GD, antithyroid drugs for less than 3 months. For both TCR sequencing and RNA sequencing, RNA was extracted from PBMCs in TRIzol. Graves' disease was diagnosed according to American Thyroid Association guidelines. Patients for the study were recruited at an endocrinology department in Xi'an, China. Each patient gave 9 to 10 milliliters of peripheral blood, collected in an EDTA anticoagulant tube. Ficoll Paque Plus density gradient separation was used to isolate PBMCs, and no further T cell sorting was performed. An Agilent 2100 Bioanalyzer and agarose gel were used to check RNA quality, while a NanoDrop 2000 measured RNA concentration. The same sample was also studied in work on T cells in Graves' hyperthyroidism and ophthalmopathy. The second paper states: Graves' hyperthyroidism was defined as stable when no progression to ophthalmopathy occurred over 18 months of follow-up. Hyperthyroidism patients were aged 18 to 65 years and newly diagnosed, with disease duration of less than 2 months. Any patient with an uncontrolled infection, another autoimmune disease, pregnancy or lactation was excluded. Diagnoses were based on clinical symptoms, serum thyroxine and TRAb, thyroid ultrasound and orbital computed tomography. A first-round RT-PCR of the TCR CDR3 used the HTBI primer set with the Qiagen OneStep RT-PCR kit. Most expanded thyroid clonotypes (frequency above 0.001) were also found in blood, which suggests that blood repertoires may mirror thyroid immune responses. A 13 V-J signature model separated ophthalmopathy from stable hyperthyroidism, with around 91% sensitivity and 81% to 83% specificity in cross-validation and 80%/75% in testing. In validation, progression to ophthalmopathy was predicted by the model with 70.59% sensitivity and under 85% specificity, a median of approximately 7.1 months before onset. A discovery cohort of approximately 97 patients, approximately 45 with Graves' ophthalmopathy and about 58 with stable Graves' hyperthyroidism, was used to find distinguishing TCR V-J signatures. Prospective prediction of ophthalmopathy was tested in an independent validation cohort consisting of fewer than 20 hyperthyroidism patients and 15 or so patients who later progressed to ophthalmopathy. The approximately 98 discovery patients were randomly divided into training and test sets at a 7:3 ratio. Thyroid tissue and blood T-cell repertoires from six Graves' hyperthyroidism patients were also compared in the study. After sampling, hyperthyroidism patients received methimazole starting at 30 mg daily, and ophthalmopathy patients received high-dose intravenous methylprednisolone. A second multiplex PCR round built the libraries, followed by size selection and purification. Paired-end sequencing of the libraries was performed with 100 bp reads on an Illumina HiSeq2000. Raw data were processed with SOAPnuke, discarding reads with adapters, uncalled bases, mean Phred below 15, or no exact constant-primer or identifier match. COPE v1.2.5 was used to merge the high-quality paired reads, and each unique nucleotide sequence was defined as a clonotype. MiTCR v1.1 was used to align the clonotypes against IMGT TRBV, TRBD and TRBJ reference segments. Analysis was restricted to V-J combinations with a frequency above 0.0001, which covered over 98% of repertoires. A TCS score was defined as the ratio between F50 (clonal expansion) and ExV (chaos), using BLOSUM62-based TCRdist between CDR3 peptides within each V-J. Welch's t-statistics and random forest reduced roughly 530 V-J features to about 13, which were used in a naive Bayes classifier (R e1071). No statistical method was used to fix the sample size in advance, and group allocation was not hidden from the investigators. According to the paper, TCR Vbeta CDR3 sequencing was carried out on more than 120 peripheral blood samples, which came from 40 to 45 ophthalmopathy, roughly 75 hyperthyroidism and roughly 17 progressor patients.

The sequence links TRBV2 to TRBJ2-1; 10 central bases correspond to TRBD1. The receptor's source is a woman aged 40-49 years with Graves disease. Donor details come from another sample of the same person, matched by shared clones. Sequenced here: peripheral blood mononuclear cells (PBMCs), sampled at new diagnosis, from a patient treated with antithyroid drugs. The nucleotides read TGTGCCAGCAGTGACCCTCGGACAGGGGGCTACAATGAGCAGTTCTTC. Translated, it gives CASSDPRTGGYNEQFF.